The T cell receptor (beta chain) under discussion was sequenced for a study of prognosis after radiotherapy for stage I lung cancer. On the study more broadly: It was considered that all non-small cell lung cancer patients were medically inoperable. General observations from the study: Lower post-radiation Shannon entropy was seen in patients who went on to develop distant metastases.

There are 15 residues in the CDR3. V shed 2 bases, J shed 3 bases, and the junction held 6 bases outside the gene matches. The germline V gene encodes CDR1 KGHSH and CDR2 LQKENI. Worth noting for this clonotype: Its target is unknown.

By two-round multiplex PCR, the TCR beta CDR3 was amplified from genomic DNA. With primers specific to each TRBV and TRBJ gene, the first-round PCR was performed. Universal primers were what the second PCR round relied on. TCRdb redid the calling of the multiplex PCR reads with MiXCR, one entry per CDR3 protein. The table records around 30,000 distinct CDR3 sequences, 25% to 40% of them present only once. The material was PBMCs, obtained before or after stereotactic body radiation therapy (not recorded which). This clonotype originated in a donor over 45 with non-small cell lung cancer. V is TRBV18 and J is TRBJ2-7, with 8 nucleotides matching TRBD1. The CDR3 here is CASSPAGTGVYEQYF. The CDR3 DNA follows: TGTGCCAGCTCACCAGCCGGGACAGGAGTCTACGAGCAGTACTTC.